Listed here are 10 T cell receptor beta chains from one sample, sequenced in a study of blood T cell repertoires in COVID-19. The protocol was immunoSEQ multiplex PCR, while the TCRdb copy is restricted to in-frame clones and leaves out a portion. The sample holds 200,000 to 300,000 clones; around 90% are singletons and the top ten take 0.8% to 0.95%. The sample consisted of peripheral blood. All receptors come from a man in his thirties or forties with COVID-19, enrolled during active disease.

The V call is TRBV27, the J call TRBJ2-7; D is perhaps TRBD1 (6 bases). Germline-derived CDR1 and CDR2 are MNHEY and SMNVEV (reference sequence). This CDR3 contains 14 residues. V shed 5 bases and J shed 4 bases, with 15 bases lying between them. The CDR3: CASSPGQNLYEQYF. CDR3 nucleotide sequence: TGTGCCAGCAGTCCCGGACAGAACCTATACGAGCAGTACTTC.

The genes are TRBV9 and TRBJ2-7; perhaps TRBD2 as D (5 bases). This CDR3 spans 16 amino acids. The germline CDR1 and CDR2 sequences are SGDLS and YYNGEE. V was shortened by 0 bases and J by 4 bases, with 17 bases between the two germline ends. This CDR3 reads CASSVDGEFRVYEQYF. The CDR3 DNA sequence: TGTGCCAGCAGCGTAGACGGGGAGTTTCGGGTTTACGAGCAGTACTTC.

The gene calls are TRBV11-3 and TRBJ2-1; perhaps TRBD1 as D (6 bases). V was clipped by 2 bases and J by 6 bases, with 11 bases between them. The CDR3 totals 14 residues. Germline CDR1 is SGHNT and CDR2 is YENEEA. CDR3 coding DNA: TGTGCCAGCAGCTTAACTAGGGGGTCCAATGAGCAGTTCTTC. Translation: CASSLTRGSNEQFF.

The chain employs TRBV27 and TRBJ2-7; 7 bases are a match to TRBD2. Germline V gene lookup returns CDR1 MNHEY and CDR2 SMNVEV (reference sequence). Germline trimming cut 3 bases from V and 2 bases from J; bases unmatched to any gene: 1. The CDR3 is made up of 13 amino acids. The CDR3 region is CASSFRGAYEQYF. DNA of the CDR3: TGTGCCAGCAGTTTCCGGGGGGCCTACGAGCAGTACTTC.

The genes are TRBV3-1 (or the pseudogene TRBV3-2) and TRBJ1-1, with D perhaps TRBD1 (6 bases). This CDR3 comprises 14 residues. The V end lost 3 bases, the J end lost 5 bases, and 13 bases lay between the germline ends. Germline-derived CDR1 and CDR2 are LGHDT and YNNKEL (reference sequence). The CDR3 loop is CASSHVQGGTEAFF. The CDR3 DNA reads TGTGCCAGCAGCCATGTACAGGGTGGGACTGAAGCTTTCTTT.

The genes are TRBV7-9 and TRBJ2-3; D may be TRBD2 (6 bases). CDR1 is SEHNR, CDR2 FQNEAQ, per germline (reference sequence). This CDR3 contains 17 residues. Trimming pared 1 base from V and 0 bases from J, leaving 14 bases between. The CDR3 DNA reads as TGTGCCAGCAGCTTAGGGGTAGCGGTACCTAGCACAGATACGCAGTATTTT. This encodes CASSLGVAVPSTDTQYF. The variable domain in full, completed from reference TRBV7-9 and TRBJ2-3, reads DTGVSQNPRHKITKRGQNVTFRCDPISEHNRLYWYRQTLGQGPEFLTYFQNEAQLEKSRLLSDRFSAERPKGSFSTLEIQRTEQGDSAMYLCASSLGVAVPSTDTQYFGPGTRLTVL.

Written as DNA, the CDR3 is TGTGCCAGCAGCTTAGATTATGGAGGACAGCGAAACACCATATATTTT. Encoded protein: CASSLDYGGQRNTIYF. The V and J genes are TRBV11-2 and TRBJ1-3, with a possible D match to TRBD1 (6 bases). The CDR3 extends over 16 amino acids. With 0 bases removed from V and 5 bases from J, the gap between germline ends came to 14 bases. Germline V gene lookup returns CDR1 SGHAT and CDR2 FQNNGV. The variable domain in full, with the rest retrieved from reference TRBV11-2 and TRBJ1-3, is EAGVAQSPRYKIIEKRQSVAFWCNPISGHATLYWYQQILGQGPKLLIQFQNNGVVDDSQLPKDRFSAERLKGVDSTLKIQPAKLEDSAVYLCASSLDYGGQRNTIYFGEGSWLTVV.

V usage is TRBV7-2 and J usage is TRBJ2-5; a possible D gene is TRBD2 (5 bases). This CDR3 comprises 13 residues. The ends were cut back, 5 bases at V and 5 bases at J, with 12 bases in the middle. Germline CDR1 reads SGHTA; CDR2 reads FQGNSA. The CDR3 loop is CASSRTFGETQYF. The DNA for the CDR3 is TGTGCCAGCAGCCGGACTTTCGGGGAGACCCAGTACTTC.

This clone has just one count. The chain is built from TRBV12-3 or TRBV12-4 and TRBJ1-5; D gene uncertain. The CDR3 length is 12 residues. Trimming left V 7 bases short and J 2 bases short, with 6 bases between. Here the CDR3 DNA reads TGTGCCAGCAAATTAGGCAATCAGCCCCAGCATTTT. As protein: CASKLGNQPQHF.

CDR3 protein: CASSLDSAFYGYTF. The CDR3, as DNA: TGTGCCAGTAGTCTGGACAGCGCTTTCTATGGCTACACCTTC. The chain joins TRBV19 to TRBJ1-2, with D perhaps TRBD1 (6 bases). V gave up 5 bases and J gave up 4 bases, with 14 bases separating them. The CDR3 is 14 residues long. The germline V gene encodes CDR1 LNHDA and CDR2 SQIVND (reference sequence).